This T cell receptor (beta chain) was identified during a study of spatial heterogeneity in lung cancer. TCR cDNA molecules each carried a unique molecular identifier. One entry per CDR3 protein, called by TCRdb with MiXCR from the 5' RACE reads. The repertoire holds tens of thousands of distinct CDR3 sequences, with 9.5% to 15% as singletons. This clonotype came up many times. The CDR3 contains 14 residues. The germline V gene encodes CDR1 DFQATT and CDR2 SNEGSKA (reference sequence). V was cut by 0 bases and J by 4 bases, with 13 bases left in between. Stated time point: sample taken at primary tumor resection. Without sorting, whole RNA was sequenced from tumor, nontumor lung or frozen PBMC.

This receptor was taken from a male donor with early-stage non-small cell lung cancer. Sequencing was performed on PBMCs, taken at surgery. The chain uses TRBV20-1 and TRBJ2-7, with D possibly matching TRBD1 (7 bases). In nucleotides, the CDR3 is TGCAGTGCTAGAGATCAGGGGGGATATTACGAGCAGTACTTC. This gives the protein CSARDQGGYYEQYF.